The TCR beta chain described here comes from a study of blood T cells in healthy people across ages. A second PCR of 7 to 11 cycles used a sample-barcoded 5' primer and a J-beta primer mix. TCRdb re-called the 5' RACE reads through MiXCR, storing one row per CDR3 protein. This repertoire shows some 1.1 million distinct CDR3 sequences, 35% to 45% found once; its top ten account for roughly 14%. This CDR3 spans 14 amino acids. Trimming stripped 9 bases from V and 0 bases from J, with 12 bases between. Germline-derived CDR1 and CDR2 are SEHNR and FQNEAQ (reference sequence). Overall study findings and caveats: Any conclusive comparison of naive versus antigen-experienced cells was prevented by using unsorted PBMCs. When set beside aged donors, long-lived donors presented more naive CD4+ cells and higher diversity.

Each donor gave 9.5 to 10 milliliters of peripheral blood. Notes on this clonotype: Its specificity is unknown.

Sample: blood. The sequence was obtained from a man aged 18 to 29 in good health. The V and J genes are TRBV7-9 and TRBJ2-1; D possibly corresponds to TRBD2 (5 bases). CDR3 coding DNA: TGTGCCAGTGTCCTTGCGGGCTCCTACAATGAGCAGTTCTTC. Amino acid sequence: CASVLAGSYNEQFF.